This T cell receptor (beta chain) was sequenced in a study of HIV-infected patients and healthy controls. cDNA was made from roughly 500 ng RNA using alpha and beta constant primers. Using multiplexing indices, alpha and beta chain libraries were generated apart by chain-specific third strand synthesis. TCRdb processed the 5' RACE reads anew with MiXCR; each CDR3 protein has one entry. The sample consists of more than 15,000 distinct CDR3 sequences, about 12% of them appearing once. The CDR3 extends over 14 amino acids. CDR1 and CDR2 from the germline V gene are SGHRS and YFSETQ. The germline V and J ends were trimmed by 3 bases and 5 bases, with 15 bases remaining between them. By sample fraction, this clonotype is medium-sized. Its antigen remains unknown. Study findings and constraints: HIV+ repertoires were severely depleted of MAIT alpha-chain CDR3s, unlike healthy controls.

Whole blood was used without fractionation, so all unsorted peripheral T cells were included. The sample was blood. The TCR was taken from an adult in good health. J is TRBJ2-7 and V is TRBV5-1, with D tentatively TRBD1 or TRBD2 (5 bases each). The CDR3 nucleotides are TGCGCCAGCAGCTCGGGCCCCGGGACGAACGAGCAGTACTTC. Protein: CASSSGPGTNEQYF.